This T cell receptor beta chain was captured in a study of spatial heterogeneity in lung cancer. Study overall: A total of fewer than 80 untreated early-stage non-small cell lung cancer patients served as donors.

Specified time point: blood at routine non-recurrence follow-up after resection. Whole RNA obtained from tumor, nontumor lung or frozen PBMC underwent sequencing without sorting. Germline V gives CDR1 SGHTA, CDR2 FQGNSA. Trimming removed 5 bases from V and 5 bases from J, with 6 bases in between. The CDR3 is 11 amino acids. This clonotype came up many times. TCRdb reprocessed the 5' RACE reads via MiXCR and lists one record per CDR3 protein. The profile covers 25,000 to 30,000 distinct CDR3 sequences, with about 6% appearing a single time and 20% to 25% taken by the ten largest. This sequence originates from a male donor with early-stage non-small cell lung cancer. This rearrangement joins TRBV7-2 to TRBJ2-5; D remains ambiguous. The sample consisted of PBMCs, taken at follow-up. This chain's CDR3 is CASSKRETQYF. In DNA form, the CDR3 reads TGTGCCAGCAGCAAGAGGGAGACCCAGTACTTC.